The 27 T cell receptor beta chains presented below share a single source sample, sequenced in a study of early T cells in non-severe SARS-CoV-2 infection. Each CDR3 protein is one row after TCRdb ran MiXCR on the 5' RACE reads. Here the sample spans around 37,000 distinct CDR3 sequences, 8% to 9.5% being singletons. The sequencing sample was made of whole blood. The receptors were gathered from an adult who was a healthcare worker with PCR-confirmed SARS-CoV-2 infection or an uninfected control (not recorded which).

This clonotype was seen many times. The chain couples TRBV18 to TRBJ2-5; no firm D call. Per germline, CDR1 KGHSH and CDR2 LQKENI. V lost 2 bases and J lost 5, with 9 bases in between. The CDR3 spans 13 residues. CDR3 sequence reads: CASSPEVGETQYF. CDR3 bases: TGTGCCAGCTCACCAGAAGTTGGGGAGACCCAGTACTTC.

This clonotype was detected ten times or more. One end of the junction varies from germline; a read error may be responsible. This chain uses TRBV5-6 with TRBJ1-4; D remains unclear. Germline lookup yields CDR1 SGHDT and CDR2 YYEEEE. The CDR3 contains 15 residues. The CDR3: CASSLIQANNEKLFF. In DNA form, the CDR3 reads TGCGCCAGCAGCTTGATCCAGGCAAATAATGAAAAACTGTTTTTT.

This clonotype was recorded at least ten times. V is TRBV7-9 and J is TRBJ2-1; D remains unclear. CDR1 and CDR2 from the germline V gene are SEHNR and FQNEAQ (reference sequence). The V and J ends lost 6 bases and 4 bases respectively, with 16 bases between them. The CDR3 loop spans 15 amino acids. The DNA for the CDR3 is TGTGCCAGCAGTAAGAACCTCCGGAATTACAATGAGCAGTTCTTC. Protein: CASSKNLRNYNEQFF.

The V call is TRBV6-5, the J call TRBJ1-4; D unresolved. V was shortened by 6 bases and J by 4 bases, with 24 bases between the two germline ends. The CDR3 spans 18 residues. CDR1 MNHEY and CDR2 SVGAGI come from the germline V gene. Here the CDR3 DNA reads TGTGCCAGCAGCCAAAGACGGAACGGTTATAAAAATAATGAAAAACTGTTTTTT. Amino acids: CASSQRRNGYKNNEKLFF.

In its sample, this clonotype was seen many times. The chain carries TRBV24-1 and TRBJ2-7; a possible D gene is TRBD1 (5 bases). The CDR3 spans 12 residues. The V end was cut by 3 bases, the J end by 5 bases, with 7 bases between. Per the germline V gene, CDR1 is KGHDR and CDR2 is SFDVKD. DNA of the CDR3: TGTGCCACCAGTGATCCAGGGAACGAGCAGTACTTC. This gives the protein CATSDPGNEQYF.

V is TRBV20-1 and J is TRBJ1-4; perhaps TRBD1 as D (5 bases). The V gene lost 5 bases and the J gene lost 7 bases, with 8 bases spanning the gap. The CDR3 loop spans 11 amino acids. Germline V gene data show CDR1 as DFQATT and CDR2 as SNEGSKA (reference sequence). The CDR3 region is CSAWTTEKLFF. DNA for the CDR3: TGCAGTGCTTGGACAACTGAAAAACTGTTTTTT.

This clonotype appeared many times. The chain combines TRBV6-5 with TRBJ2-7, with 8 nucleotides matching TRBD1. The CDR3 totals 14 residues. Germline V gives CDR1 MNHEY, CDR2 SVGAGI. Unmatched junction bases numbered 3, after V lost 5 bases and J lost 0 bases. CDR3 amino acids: CASSDGQGSYEQYF. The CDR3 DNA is TGTGCCAGCAGTGACGGACAGGGCTCCTACGAGCAGTACTTC.

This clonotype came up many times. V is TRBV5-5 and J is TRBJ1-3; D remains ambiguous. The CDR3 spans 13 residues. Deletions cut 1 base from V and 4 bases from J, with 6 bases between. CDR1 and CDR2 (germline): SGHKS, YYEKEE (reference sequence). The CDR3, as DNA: TGTGCCAGCAGCTTGCTGGCGGGAAACACCATATATTTT. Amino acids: CASSLLAGNTIYF.

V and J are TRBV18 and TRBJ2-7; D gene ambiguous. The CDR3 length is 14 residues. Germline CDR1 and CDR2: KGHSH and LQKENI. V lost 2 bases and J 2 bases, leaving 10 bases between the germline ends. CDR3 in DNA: TGTGCCAGCTCACCAGGGCTAGTCCCCTACGAGCAGTACTTC. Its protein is CASSPGLVPYEQYF.

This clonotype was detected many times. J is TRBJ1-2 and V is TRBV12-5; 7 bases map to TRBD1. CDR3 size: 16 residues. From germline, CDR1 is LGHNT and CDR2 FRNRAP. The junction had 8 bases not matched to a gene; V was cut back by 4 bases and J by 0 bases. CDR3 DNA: TGTGCTAGTGGTTCCTCGGACGGACAGGCTAACTATGGCTACACCTTC. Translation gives CASGSSDGQANYGYTF.

CDR3 region: CASSLDSPNYEQYF. CDR3 sequence (DNA): TGTGCCAGCAGCTTAGACTCGCCTAACTACGAGCAGTACTTC. This sequence joins TRBV11-2 and TRBJ2-7; unclear D gene. V was pared by 0 bases and J by 3 bases, with 9 bases between. The CDR3 length is 14 residues. Germline V CDR1 and CDR2: SGHAT, FQNNGV.

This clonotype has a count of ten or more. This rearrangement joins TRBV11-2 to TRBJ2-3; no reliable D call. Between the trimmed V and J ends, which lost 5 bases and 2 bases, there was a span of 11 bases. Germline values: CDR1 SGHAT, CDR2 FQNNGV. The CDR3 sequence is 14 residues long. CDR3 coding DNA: TGTGCCAGCAGCCCCGGGTCATCCACAGATACGCAGTATTTT. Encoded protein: CASSPGSSTDTQYF.

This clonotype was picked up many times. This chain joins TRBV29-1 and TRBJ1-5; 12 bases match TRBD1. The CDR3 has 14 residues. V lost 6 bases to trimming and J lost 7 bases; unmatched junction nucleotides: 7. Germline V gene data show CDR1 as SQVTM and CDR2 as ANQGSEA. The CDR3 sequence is CSVGTGGAGQPQHF. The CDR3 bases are TGCAGCGTCGGGACAGGGGGCGCAGGACAGCCCCAGCATTTT.

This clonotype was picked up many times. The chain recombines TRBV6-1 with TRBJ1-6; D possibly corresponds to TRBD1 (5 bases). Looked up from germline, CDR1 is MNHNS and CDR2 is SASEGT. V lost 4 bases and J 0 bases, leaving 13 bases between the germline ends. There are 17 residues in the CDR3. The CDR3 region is CASSAMQGSSYNSPLHF. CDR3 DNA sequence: TGTGCCAGCAGTGCCATGCAGGGAAGCTCCTATAATTCACCCCTCCACTTT.

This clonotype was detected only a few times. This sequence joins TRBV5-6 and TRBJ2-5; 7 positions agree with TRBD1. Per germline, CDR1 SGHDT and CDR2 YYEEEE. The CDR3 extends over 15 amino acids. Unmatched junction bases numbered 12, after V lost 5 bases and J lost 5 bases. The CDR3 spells CASSSPRGQSETQYF. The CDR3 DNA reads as TGTGCCAGCAGTTCTCCGAGGGGGCAATCGGAGACCCAGTACTTC.

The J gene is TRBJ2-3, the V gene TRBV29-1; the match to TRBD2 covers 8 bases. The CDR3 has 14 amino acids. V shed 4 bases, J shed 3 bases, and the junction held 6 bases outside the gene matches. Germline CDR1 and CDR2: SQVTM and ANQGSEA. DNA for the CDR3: TGCAGCGTTGTTCGGGGGGGGCGGACAGATACGCAGTATTTT. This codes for CSVVRGGRTDTQYF.

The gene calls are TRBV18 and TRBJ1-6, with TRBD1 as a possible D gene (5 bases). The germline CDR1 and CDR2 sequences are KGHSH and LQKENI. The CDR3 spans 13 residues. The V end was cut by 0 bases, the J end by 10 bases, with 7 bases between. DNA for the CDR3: TGTGCCAGCTCACCACCAGGGGTCTCACCCCTCCACTTT. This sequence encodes CASSPPGVSPLHF.

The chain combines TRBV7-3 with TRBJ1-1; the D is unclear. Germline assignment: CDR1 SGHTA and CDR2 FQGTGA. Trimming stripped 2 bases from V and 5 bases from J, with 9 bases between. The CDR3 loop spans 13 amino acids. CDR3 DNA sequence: TGTGCCAGCAGCTTAGAGGTCAGGACTGAAGCTTTCTTT. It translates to CASSLEVRTEAFF.

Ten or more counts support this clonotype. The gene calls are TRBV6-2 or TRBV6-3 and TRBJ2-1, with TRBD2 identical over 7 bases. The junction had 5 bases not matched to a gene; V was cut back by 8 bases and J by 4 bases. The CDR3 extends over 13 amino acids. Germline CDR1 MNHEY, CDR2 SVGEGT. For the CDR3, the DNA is TGTGCCAGCGGGTGGGGGGGTTACAATGAGCAGTTCTTC. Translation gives CASGWGGYNEQFF.

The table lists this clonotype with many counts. The CDR3 here is CASSFIDFADTQYF. The CDR3 DNA sequence: TGTGCCAGCAGCTTCATAGATTTCGCAGATACGCAGTATTTT. The chain carries TRBV7-3 and TRBJ2-3, with D unclear. The CDR3 is made up of 14 amino acids. Trimming stripped 3 bases from V and 4 bases from J, with 11 bases between. Germline CDR1 reads SGHTA; CDR2 reads FQGTGA. Together with reference TRBV7-3 and TRBJ2-3, the CDR3 gives the full variable domain: GAGVSQTPSNKVTEKGKYVELRCDPISGHTALYWYRQSLGQGPEFLIYFQGTGAADDSGLPNDRFFAVRPEGSVSTLKIQRTERGDSAVYLCASSFIDFADTQYFGPGTRLTVL.

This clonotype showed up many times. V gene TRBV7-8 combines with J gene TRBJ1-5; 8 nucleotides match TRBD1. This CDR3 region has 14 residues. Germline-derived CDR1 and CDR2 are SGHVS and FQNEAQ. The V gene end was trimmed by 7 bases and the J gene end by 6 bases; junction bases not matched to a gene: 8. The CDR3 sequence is CASTTGGARQPQHF. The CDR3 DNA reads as TGTGCCAGCACTACAGGGGGGGCTCGTCAGCCCCAGCATTTT.

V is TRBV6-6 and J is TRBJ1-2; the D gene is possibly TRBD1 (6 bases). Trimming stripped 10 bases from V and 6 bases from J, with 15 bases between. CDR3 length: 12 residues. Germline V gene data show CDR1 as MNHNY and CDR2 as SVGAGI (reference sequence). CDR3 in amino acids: CATSPQGNGYTF. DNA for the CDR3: TGTGCCACCAGCCCACAGGGAAATGGCTACACCTTC.

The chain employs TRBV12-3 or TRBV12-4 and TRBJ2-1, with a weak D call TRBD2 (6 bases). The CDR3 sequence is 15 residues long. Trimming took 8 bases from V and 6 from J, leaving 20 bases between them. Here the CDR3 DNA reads TGTGCCAGCGATCACCGGGCCGCCGGGGGCAATGAGCAGTTCTTC. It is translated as CASDHRAAGGNEQFF.

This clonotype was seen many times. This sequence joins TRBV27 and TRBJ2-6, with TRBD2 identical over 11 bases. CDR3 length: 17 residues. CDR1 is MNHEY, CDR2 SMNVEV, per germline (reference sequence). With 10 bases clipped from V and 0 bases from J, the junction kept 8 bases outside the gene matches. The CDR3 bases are TGTGCCACCAGACTAGCGGGGATTCGCTCTGGGGCCAACGTCCTGACTTTC. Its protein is CATRLAGIRSGANVLTF.

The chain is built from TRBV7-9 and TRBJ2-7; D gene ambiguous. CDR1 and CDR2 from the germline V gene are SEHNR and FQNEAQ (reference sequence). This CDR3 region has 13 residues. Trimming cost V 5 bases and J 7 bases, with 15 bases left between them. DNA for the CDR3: TGTGCCAGCAGCCGACGGGCCCTAGGGGAGCAGTACTTC. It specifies CASSRRALGEQYF.

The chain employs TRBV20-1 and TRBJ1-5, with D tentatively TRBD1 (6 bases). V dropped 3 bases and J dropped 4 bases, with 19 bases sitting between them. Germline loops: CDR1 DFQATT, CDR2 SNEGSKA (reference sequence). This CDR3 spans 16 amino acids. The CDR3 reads CSARGAGQSENQPQHF. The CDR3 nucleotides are TGCAGTGCTAGGGGGGCAGGGCAGAGCGAAAATCAGCCCCAGCATTTT.

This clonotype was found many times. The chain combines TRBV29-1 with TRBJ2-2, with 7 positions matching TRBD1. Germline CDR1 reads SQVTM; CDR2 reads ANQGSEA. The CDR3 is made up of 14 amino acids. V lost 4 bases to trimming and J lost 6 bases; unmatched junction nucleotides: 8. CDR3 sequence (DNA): TGCAGCGTTGTACCCAGGGGGATCGCCGGGGAGCTGTTTTTT. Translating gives CSVVPRGIAGELFF.